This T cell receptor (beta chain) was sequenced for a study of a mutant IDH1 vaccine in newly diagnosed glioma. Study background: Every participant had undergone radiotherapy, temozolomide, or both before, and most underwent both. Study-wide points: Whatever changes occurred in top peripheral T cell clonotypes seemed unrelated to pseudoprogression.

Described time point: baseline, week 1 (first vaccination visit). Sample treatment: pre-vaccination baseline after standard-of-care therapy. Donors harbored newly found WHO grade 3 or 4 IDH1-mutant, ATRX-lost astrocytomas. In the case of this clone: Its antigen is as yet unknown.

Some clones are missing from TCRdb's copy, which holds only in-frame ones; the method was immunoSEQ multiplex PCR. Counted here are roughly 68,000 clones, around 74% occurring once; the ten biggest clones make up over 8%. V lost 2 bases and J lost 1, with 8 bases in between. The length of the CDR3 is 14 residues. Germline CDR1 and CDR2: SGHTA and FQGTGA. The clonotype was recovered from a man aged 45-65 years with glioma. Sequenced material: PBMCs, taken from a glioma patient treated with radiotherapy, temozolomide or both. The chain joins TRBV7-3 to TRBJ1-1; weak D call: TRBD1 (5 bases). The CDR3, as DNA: TGTGCCAGCAGCTTACGGGGCGAGAACACTGAAGCTTTCTTT. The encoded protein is CASSLRGENTEAFF.